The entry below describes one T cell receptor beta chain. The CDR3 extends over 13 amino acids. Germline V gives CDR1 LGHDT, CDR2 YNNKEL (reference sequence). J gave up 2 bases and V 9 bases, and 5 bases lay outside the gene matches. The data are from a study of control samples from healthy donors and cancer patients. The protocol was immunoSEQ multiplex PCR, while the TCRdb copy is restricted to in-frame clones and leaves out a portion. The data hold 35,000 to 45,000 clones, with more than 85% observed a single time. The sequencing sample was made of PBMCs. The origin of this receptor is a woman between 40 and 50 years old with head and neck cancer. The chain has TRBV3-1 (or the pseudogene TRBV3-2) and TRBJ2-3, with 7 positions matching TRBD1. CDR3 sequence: CASATGVTDTQYF. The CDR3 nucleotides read TGTGCCAGTGCAACAGGGGTCACAGATACGCAGTATTTT.